The 18 T cell receptor beta chains listed next were all sequenced from one sample in a study of neurological immune-mediated disorders. TCRdb re-derived calls from the 5' RACE reads in MiXCR, one entry per CDR3 protein. This repertoire shows more than 45,000 distinct CDR3 sequences, about 3.7% found once; its top ten account for approximately 5.8%. The specimen sequenced was PBMCs. The receptors originated from a middle-aged man with multiple sclerosis.

At least ten counts were recorded for this clonotype. This chain uses TRBV11-2 with TRBJ1-1, with a weak D call TRBD1 (6 bases). CDR3 size: 13 residues. The ends were cut back, 6 bases at V and 8 bases at J, with 16 bases in the middle. The germline V gene encodes CDR1 SGHAT and CDR2 FQNNGV. CDR3 sequence reads: CASRDQGSREAFF. CDR3 coding DNA: TGTGCCAGCAGAGATCAGGGGAGCCGAGAAGCTTTCTTT.

This clonotype was counted ten times or more. The chain is built from TRBV29-1 and TRBJ2-7; 12 bases align to TRBD2. The V gene end was trimmed by 4 bases and the J gene end by 3 bases; junction bases not matched to a gene: 1. Germline assignment: CDR1 SQVTM and CDR2 ANQGSEA. There are 13 residues in the CDR3. CDR3 nucleotides: TGCAGCGTTGTGACTAGCGGGGGCTACGAGCAGTACTTC. Translated: CSVVTSGGYEQYF.

This clonotype was observed many times. The chain uses TRBV12-3 or TRBV12-4 and TRBJ2-5, with 7 bases lining up with TRBD1. V shed 6 bases and J 3 bases; nucleotides not matched to a gene: 4. This CDR3 region has 13 residues. CDR3 residues: CASRRDSEETQYF. CDR3 bases: TGTGCCAGCAGACGGGACAGCGAAGAGACCCAGTACTTC.

This clonotype was seen many times. This sequence joins TRBV3-1 and TRBJ1-1; a possible D gene is TRBD1 (5 bases). With 0 bases removed from V and 6 bases from J, the gap between germline ends came to 14 bases. This CDR3 comprises 15 residues. Germline CDR1 LGHDT, CDR2 YNNKEL (reference sequence). The CDR3 loop reads CASSQEGVTSAEAFF. The CDR3 nucleotides are TGTGCCAGCAGCCAAGAAGGGGTTACTTCGGCTGAAGCTTTCTTT.

This clonotype was picked up many times. This chain uses TRBV5-1 with TRBJ2-5, with 9 positions matching TRBD1. With 3 bases clipped from V and 4 bases from J, the junction kept 4 bases outside the gene matches. The CDR3 sequence is 14 residues long. CDR1 SGHRS and CDR2 YFSETQ come from the germline V gene. In nucleotides, the CDR3 is TGCGCCAGCAGCTGGACAGGGGCCCGAGAGACCCAGTACTTC. It is translated as CASSWTGARETQYF.

This clonotype was seen at least ten times. The rearrangement uses TRBV5-1 and TRBJ1-2; D is unclear. V was shortened by 0 bases and J by 1 base, with 10 bases between the two germline ends. Germline V gene sequence: CDR1 SGHRS, CDR2 YFSETQ. The CDR3 runs to 15 residues. The CDR3 DNA reads TGCGCCAGCAGCTTGGATCCAGAGCTTAACTATGGCTACACCTTC. This encodes CASSLDPELNYGYTF. Variable domain in full (rest from reference TRBV5-1 and TRBJ1-2): KAGVTQTPRYLIKTRGQQVTLSCSPISGHRSVSWYQQTPGQGLQFLFEYFSETQRNKGNFPGRFSGRQFSNSRSEMNVSTLELGDSALYLCASSLDPELNYGYTFGSGTRLTVV.

This clonotype showed up many times. The CDR3 nucleotides are TGCAGCACTCGGGGACAGGGATCCTACGAGCAGTACTTC. It encodes CSTRGQGSYEQYF. The genes are TRBV29-1 and TRBJ2-7; 9 positions match TRBD1. Germline V gene data show CDR1 as SQVTM and CDR2 as ANQGSEA. The junction had 6 bases not matched to a gene; V was cut back by 8 bases and J by 1 base. This CDR3 contains 13 residues.

This clonotype was recorded many times. This chain uses TRBV20-1 with TRBJ2-3; 8 nucleotides agree with TRBD2. The germline V gene has CDR1 DFQATT and CDR2 SNEGSKA (reference sequence). This CDR3 contains 14 residues. The junction had 3 bases not matched to a gene; V was cut back by 4 bases and J by 0 bases. The CDR3 DNA sequence: TGCAGTGCTATACTAGCGGCTAGCACAGATACGCAGTATTTT. Protein sequence: CSAILAASTDTQYF.

This clonotype was seen ten or more times. V gene TRBV27 combines with J gene TRBJ2-3; TRBD2 is a possible D gene (6 bases). The ends were cut back, 6 bases at V and 6 bases at J, with 19 bases in the middle. Per germline, CDR1 MNHEY and CDR2 SMNVEV (reference sequence). The CDR3 has 15 amino acids. The CDR3 loop reads CASRGTRAGGDTQYF. The CDR3 DNA sequence: TGTGCCAGCAGAGGAACTAGAGCTGGAGGGGATACGCAGTATTTT.

About this clonotype: A much larger clone sits a single nucleotide away, making a read error possible. The gene calls are TRBV3-1 and TRBJ2-1; D is uncertain. CDR3 length equals 15 residues. CDR1 and CDR2 (germline): LGHDT, YNNKEL (reference sequence). In DNA, the CDR3 is TGTGCCAGCAGCCAAAGTCTGACCTCCTACAATGAGGAGTTCTTC. Amino acids: CASSQSLTSYNEEFF.

This clonotype appeared many times. This chain joins TRBV25-1 and TRBJ2-7; D gene unclear. V gave up 1 base and J gave up 7 bases, with 11 bases separating them. This CDR3 has 13 amino acids. Germline V CDR1 and CDR2: MGHDK, SYGVNS. The CDR3 sequence is CASSESPFAEQYF. CDR3 DNA: TGTGCCAGCAGTGAATCCCCTTTTGCGGAGCAGTACTTC.

At least ten counts were recorded for this clonotype. V and J are TRBV20-1 and TRBJ2-3; TRBD2 matches at 10 bases. CDR3 size: 14 residues. Germline V gives CDR1 DFQATT, CDR2 SNEGSKA (reference sequence). Trimming at V came to 3 bases and at J to 6 bases, leaving 6 bases not matched to a gene. This chain's CDR3 is CSARTSGPRDTQYF. The DNA for the CDR3 is TGCAGTGCTAGGACTAGCGGGCCTCGGGATACGCAGTATTTT.

This clonotype is medium-sized (0.01 to 0.1%). V gene TRBV29-1 combines with J gene TRBJ2-7; either TRBD1 or TRBD2 may fit D (5 bases each). CDR3 length: 13 amino acids. From germline, CDR1 is SQVTM and CDR2 ANQGSEA. Trimming left V 7 bases short and J 3 bases short, with 16 bases between. Written as DNA, the CDR3 is TGCAGCGGTGGAACCGGGACGAACTACGAGCAGTACTTC. Its translation: CSGGTGTNYEQYF.

This clonotype was counted between two and nine times. The rearrangement uses TRBV10-2 and TRBJ1-2; no definite D call. V was pared by 4 bases and J by 1 base, with 4 bases between. CDR1 WSHSY and CDR2 SAAADI come from the germline V gene. CDR3 length: 12 amino acids. The CDR3 loop is CASSVDNYGYTF. The DNA for the CDR3 is TGCGCCAGCAGTGTGGATAACTATGGCTACACCTTC.

This clonotype was seen ten or more times. The gene calls are TRBV5-1 and TRBJ2-2; 8 positions agree with TRBD1. J lost 7 bases, V lost 2 bases, and 10 bases had no gene match. Looked up from germline, CDR1 is SGHRS and CDR2 is YFSETQ. This CDR3 spans 16 amino acids. The CDR3 region is CASSFDPQGAGGELFF. The CDR3 nucleotides read TGCGCCAGCAGCTTTGATCCGCAGGGGGCAGGCGGGGAGCTGTTTTTT.

The table lists this clonotype with a few counts. This sequence joins TRBV2 and TRBJ2-3, with 8 bases aligning to TRBD1. Germline assignment: CDR1 SNHLY and CDR2 FYNNEI. The trim removed 5 bases at V and 6 bases at J, leaving 4 bases unmatched. The CDR3 spans 13 residues. The CDR3 loop reads CASSQGAADTQYF. CDR3 DNA: TGTGCCAGCAGTCAGGGGGCGGCGGATACGCAGTATTTT.

Many counts were recorded for this clonotype. This sequence joins TRBV6-1 and TRBJ2-1; D gene unclear. The V end was cut by 4 bases, the J end by 0 bases, with 16 bases between. The CDR3 totals 17 residues. Germline V gene lookup returns CDR1 MNHNS and CDR2 SASEGT. The CDR3: CASSGGFLGYSYNEQFF. In DNA form, the CDR3 reads TGTGCCAGCAGTGGGGGATTCTTGGGGTACTCCTACAATGAGCAGTTCTTC.

This clonotype was detected many times. V is TRBV20-1 and J is TRBJ2-1, with unresolved D. The length of the CDR3 is 15 residues. The V and J ends lost 5 bases and 7 bases respectively, with 21 bases between them. Looked up from germline, CDR1 is DFQATT and CDR2 is SNEGSKA (reference sequence). The CDR3 DNA reads as TGCAGTGCTCCCCGGGCACATGGGCATATAAATGAGCAGTTCTTC. Its translation: CSAPRAHGHINEQFF.